The 26 T cell receptor beta chains below all came from one sample that was sequenced in a study of blood T cell repertoires in COVID-19. Measured with immunoSEQ multiplex PCR; TCRdb has only the in-frame clones, and not every one. The repertoire consists of over 130,000 clones, with about 88% occurring once and the leading ten covering under 3%. Material: peripheral blood. These receptors all come from a human donor with COVID-19, enrolled during active disease. The donor label of this sample is uncertain.

The V call is TRBV7-9, the J call TRBJ1-6, with TRBD1 matching over 7 bases. V lost 3 bases, J lost 7 bases, and 12 bases stayed unmatched. CDR1 is SEHNR and CDR2 is FQNEAQ in the germline V gene (reference sequence). This CDR3 has 17 residues. The CDR3 region has the DNA TGTGCCAGCAGCTTGAGGGCTCGGGGACAGAGGAATTCACCCCTCCACTTT. It encodes CASSLRARGQRNSPLHF.

The chain links TRBV19 to TRBJ1-2; D unclear. Germline CDR1 reads LNHDA; CDR2 reads SQIVND (reference sequence). CDR3 length: 14 amino acids. Trimming took 4 bases from V and 5 from J, leaving 14 bases between them. The CDR3 coding sequence is TGTGCCAGTAGTACAGTGTCCGCGGCTTATGGCTACACCTTC. Amino acids: CASSTVSAAYGYTF.

CDR3 nucleotide sequence: TGTGCCAGCAGGAGGGAGGACCTGCGGGGAACTGAAGCTTTCTTT. Its translation is CASRREDLRGTEAFF. The rearrangement joins TRBV2 to TRBJ1-1; D is ambiguous. The germline V gene encodes CDR1 SNHLY and CDR2 FYNNEI. This CDR3 has 15 amino acids. The V and J ends lost 6 bases and 5 bases respectively, with 19 bases between them.

V and J are TRBV6-6 and TRBJ1-5, with 8 bases matching TRBD1. Germline assignment: CDR1 MNHNY and CDR2 SVGAGI (reference sequence). V lost 0 bases and J lost 2; bases outside the gene matches: 0. The length of the CDR3 is 15 residues. The DNA for the CDR3 is TGTGCCAGCAGTTACTCGACAGGGGGCAATCAGCCCCAGCATTTT. Its protein product is CASSYSTGGNQPQHF.

This clone was seen a handful of times. This rearrangement joins TRBV5-5 to TRBJ1-5, with TRBD1 matching 7 bases. This CDR3 has 17 residues. From germline, CDR1 is SGHKS and CDR2 YYEKEE (reference sequence). V dropped 0 bases and J dropped 5; count of bases not matched to a gene: 11. The CDR3 DNA sequence: TGTGCCAGCAGCTTGGCACCGACAGGGAGCACCGATCAGCCCCAGCATTTT. It is translated as CASSLAPTGSTDQPQHF.

CDR3 in DNA: TGCGCCAGCAGCCCGAACAGGGCTGATGGCTACACCTTC. It specifies CASSPNRADGYTF. The V and J genes are TRBV5-1 and TRBJ1-2, with D possibly matching TRBD1 (6 bases). V gave up 4 bases and J gave up 6 bases, with 13 bases separating them. The germline CDR1 and CDR2 sequences are SGHRS and YFSETQ. The CDR3 consists of 13 residues.

The chain couples TRBV3-1 (or the pseudogene TRBV3-2) to TRBJ2-1; D remains ambiguous. This CDR3 contains 15 residues. V shed 4 bases and J shed 8 bases, with 18 bases lying between them. The germline V gene encodes CDR1 LGHDT and CDR2 YNNKEL (reference sequence). The CDR3 DNA reads as TGTGCCAGCAGCCTCAGTCCCGTGTTTCTGGATGAGCAGTTCTTC. The encoded protein is CASSLSPVFLDEQFF.

V gene TRBV7-9 combines with J gene TRBJ2-2, with 10 bases lining up with TRBD1. V was clipped by 5 bases and J by 8 bases; unmatched bases: 11. Germline V CDR1 and CDR2: SEHNR, FQNEAQ (reference sequence). The CDR3 covers 16 residues. This chain's CDR3 is CASSLPRDRGWGELFF. CDR3 coding DNA: TGTGCCAGCAGCCTCCCCCGGGACAGGGGATGGGGGGAGCTGTTTTTT.

The chain recombines TRBV2 with TRBJ1-1; TRBD1 is a possible D gene (5 bases). The CDR3 totals 13 residues. V lost 5 bases, J lost 1 base, and 8 bases lay in between. The germline V gene encodes CDR1 SNHLY and CDR2 FYNNEI. Here the CDR3 reads CASSSGQNTEAFF. The CDR3 bases are TGTGCCAGCAGTTCCGGACAGAACACTGAAGCTTTCTTT. Based on the CDR3 plus reference TRBV2 and TRBJ1-1, the full variable domain is EPEVTQTPSHQVTQMGQEVILRCVPISNHLYFYWYRQILGQKVEFLVSFYNNEISEKSEIFDDQFSVERPDGSNFTLKIRSTKLEDSAMYFCASSSGQNTEAFFGQGTRLTVV.

This rearrangement joins TRBV9 to TRBJ1-4; D unresolved. Germline CDR1 and CDR2: SGDLS and YYNGEE. The germline V and J ends were trimmed by 3 bases and 8 bases, with 17 bases remaining between them. The CDR3 runs 15 residues. DNA of the CDR3: TGTGCCAGCAGCGCCCGGGAGGGAACTGGCGAAAAACTGTTTTTT. It is translated as CASSAREGTGEKLFF.

The rearrangement joins TRBV7-2 to TRBJ1-6; 9 positions agree with TRBD1. CDR3 length: 17 amino acids. Germline assignment: CDR1 SGHTA and CDR2 FQGNSA. V dropped 5 bases and J dropped 7; count of bases not matched to a gene: 12. The DNA of the CDR3 is TGTGCCAGCAGCCTCGGACCCGCCGGGACAGGGAATTCACCCCTCCACTTT. Protein sequence: CASSLGPAGTGNSPLHF.

This chain connects TRBV19 to TRBJ1-2; 9 nucleotides align to TRBD1. Unmatched junction bases numbered 8, after V lost 7 bases and J lost 5 bases. The CDR3 totals 14 residues. Germline-derived CDR1 and CDR2 are LNHDA and SQIVND (reference sequence). For the CDR3, the DNA is TGTGCCAGTAATGTACAGGGGGCTCGGTATGGCTACACCTTC. Protein product: CASNVQGARYGYTF.

V and J are TRBV7-3 and TRBJ2-7; 8 nucleotides agree with TRBD2. V was pared by 5 bases and J by 3 bases, with 12 bases of the junction left unmatched. The CDR3 runs to 16 residues. Germline V gives CDR1 SGHTA, CDR2 FQGTGA. The CDR3 sequence: CASSPPRSGRFYEQYF. CDR3 nucleotides: TGTGCCAGCAGCCCCCCGAGGAGCGGGAGATTCTACGAGCAGTACTTC.

The table lists this clone with a count of one. Sequence at one end of the junction differs from germline and may be a read error. The V call is TRBV7-9, the J call TRBJ2-7, with TRBD2 identical over 14 bases. The CDR3 loop spans 15 amino acids. Germline-derived CDR1 and CDR2 are SEHNR and FQNEAQ (reference sequence). This CDR3 is CAGSLTSGGADEQYF. The CDR3 bases are TGTGCCGGCAGCTTGACTAGCGGGGGGGCCGACGAGCAGTACTTC.

The CDR3 DNA follows: TGTGCCAGTAGTATAGATGGGGACAGGGGTCAGCCCCAGCATTTT. Its protein is CASSIDGDRGQPQHF. The chain is built from TRBV19 and TRBJ1-5; 10 nucleotides match TRBD1. Germline lookup yields CDR1 LNHDA and CDR2 SQIVND (reference sequence). V trimming: 0 bases; J trimming: 6 bases; junction bases outside the gene matches: 2. The CDR3 totals 15 residues.

The V gene is TRBV5-1, the J gene TRBJ2-2; 9 positions agree with TRBD1. CDR1 and CDR2 from the germline V gene are SGHRS and YFSETQ. V lost 7 bases and J lost 6; bases outside the gene matches: 10. The CDR3 has 15 residues. The CDR3 DNA sequence: TGCGCCAGCTGGTGGACAGGGGAAATTCCCGGGGAGCTGTTTTTT. Protein: CASWWTGEIPGELFF.

The rearrangement joins TRBV5-1 to TRBJ2-2; 10 bases align to TRBD1. Trimming removed 4 bases from V and 9 bases from J; junction bases left unmatched: 9. Germline lookup yields CDR1 SGHRS and CDR2 YFSETQ. The CDR3 runs 15 residues. The CDR3 is CASSPQSTGGRELFF. CDR3 nucleotide sequence: TGCGCCAGCAGCCCCCAATCGACAGGGGGCCGGGAGCTGTTTTTT.

Only a few counts were recorded for this clone. The genes are TRBV20-1 and TRBJ1-2, with D possibly being TRBD1 (5 bases). Germline assignment: CDR1 DFQATT and CDR2 SNEGSKA (reference sequence). V lost 1 base, J lost 8 bases, and 8 bases lay in between. The CDR3 has 11 residues. DNA of the CDR3: TGCAGTGCTAGAGCGCAGGGCGGCTACACCTTC. Translating gives CSARAQGGYTF.

The chain joins TRBV24-1 to TRBJ2-1, with 7 positions matching TRBD1. The V gene end was trimmed by 5 bases and the J gene end by 0 bases; junction bases not matched to a gene: 0. The CDR3 runs to 14 residues. CDR1 KGHDR and CDR2 SFDVKD come from the germline V gene. CDR3 amino acids: CATSAGGSYNEQFF. CDR3 DNA: TGTGCCACCAGTGCAGGGGGCTCCTACAATGAGCAGTTCTTC.

The chain carries TRBV6-5 and TRBJ1-1, with D perhaps TRBD1 (6 bases). Germline assignment: CDR1 MNHEY and CDR2 SVGAGI. The CDR3 runs to 15 residues. V lost 4 bases and J lost 1, with 13 bases in between. The CDR3 DNA follows: TGTGCCAGCAGTTGGACAGTCGACGGGAACACTGAAGCTTTCTTT. Translating gives CASSWTVDGNTEAFF.

J is TRBJ1-1 and V is TRBV5-1, with D perhaps matching TRBD1 (5 bases). V lost 1 base, J lost 3 bases, and 7 bases lay in between. Germline-derived CDR1 and CDR2 are SGHRS and YFSETQ. The length of the CDR3 is 13 residues. This chain's CDR3 is CASSLFRDTEAFF. In nucleotides, the CDR3 is TGCGCCAGCAGCTTGTTCAGGGACACTGAAGCTTTCTTT.

This sequence joins TRBV10-3 and TRBJ1-5; no definite D call. Trimming took off 4 bases at V and 2 bases at J, with 12 bases between the two ends. Germline V gene lookup returns CDR1 ENHRY and CDR2 SYGVKD. CDR3 length equals 15 residues. CDR3 DNA: TGTGCCATCAGTGGGGCGGGTCCGGGCAATCAGCCCCAGCATTTT. This gives the protein CAISGAGPGNQPQHF.

The rearrangement joins TRBV19 to TRBJ1-1, with D perhaps TRBD1 (6 bases). Trimming removed 4 bases at V and 8 bases at J, with 11 bases between. The length of the CDR3 is 12 residues. Germline V gene sequence: CDR1 LNHDA, CDR2 SQIVND (reference sequence). Written as DNA, the CDR3 is TGTGCCAGTAGTACCGGGACAAGCGAAGCTTTCTTT. This codes for CASSTGTSEAFF. Based on the CDR3 plus reference TRBV19 and TRBJ1-1, the full variable domain is DGGITQSPKYLFRKEGQNVTLSCEQNLNHDAMYWYRQDPGQGLRLIYYSQIVNDFQKGDIAEGYSVSREKKESFPLTVTSAQKNPTAFYLCASSTGTSEAFFGQGTRLTVV.

The J gene is TRBJ2-6, the V gene TRBV19, with D possibly TRBD2 on 6 matching bases. V was trimmed by 6 bases and J by 0 bases, leaving 9 bases between them. CDR3 size: 15 residues. Germline CDR1 is LNHDA and CDR2 is SQIVND (reference sequence). The CDR3 nucleotides read TGTGCCAGTAGACGGACTATCTCTGGGGCCAACGTCCTGACTTTC. Translating gives CASRRTISGANVLTF.

Only one count was recorded for this clone. V gene TRBV11-2 combines with J gene TRBJ2-3; 7 positions agree with TRBD1. The CDR3 covers 16 residues. Germline loops: CDR1 SGHAT, CDR2 FQNNGV. J gave up 1 base and V 5 bases, and 9 bases lay outside the gene matches. DNA for the CDR3: TGTGCCAGCAGCCAAACAGGGGAAGGAGGCACAGATACGCAGTATTTT. Translating gives CASSQTGEGGTDTQYF. The entire variable domain, with the rest obtained from reference TRBV11-2 and TRBJ2-3, is as follows: EAGVAQSPRYKIIEKRQSVAFWCNPISGHATLYWYQQILGQGPKLLIQFQNNGVVDDSQLPKDRFSAERLKGVDSTLKIQPAKLEDSAVYLCASSQTGEGGTDTQYFGPGTRLTVL.

V usage is TRBV30 and J usage is TRBJ2-3, with unresolved D. Germline V gene lookup returns CDR1 GTSNPN and CDR2 SVGIG (reference sequence). Trimming shortened V by 5 bases and J by 6 bases, and 3 bases separated the two germline ends. The CDR3 totals 9 residues. The CDR3 region has the DNA TGTGCCTGGCGGGATACGCAGTATTTT. Translated, it gives CAWRDTQYF.